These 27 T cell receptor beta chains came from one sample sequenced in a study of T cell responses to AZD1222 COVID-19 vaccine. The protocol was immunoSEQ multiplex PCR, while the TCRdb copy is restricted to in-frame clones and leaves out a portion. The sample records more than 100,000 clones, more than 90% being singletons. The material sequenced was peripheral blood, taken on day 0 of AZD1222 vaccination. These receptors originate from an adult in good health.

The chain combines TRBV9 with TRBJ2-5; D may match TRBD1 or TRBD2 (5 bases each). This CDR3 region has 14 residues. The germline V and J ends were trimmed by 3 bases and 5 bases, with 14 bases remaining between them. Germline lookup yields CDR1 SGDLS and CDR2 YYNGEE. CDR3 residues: CASSEDWAGETQYF. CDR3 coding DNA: TGTGCCAGCAGCGAGGACTGGGCAGGGGAGACCCAGTACTTC.

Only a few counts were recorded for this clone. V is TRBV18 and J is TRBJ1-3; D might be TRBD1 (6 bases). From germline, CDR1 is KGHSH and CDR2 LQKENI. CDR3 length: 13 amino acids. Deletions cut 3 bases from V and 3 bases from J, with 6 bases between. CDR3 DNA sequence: TGTGCCAGCTCACCGGACAGTGGAAACACCATATATTTT. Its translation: CASSPDSGNTIYF.

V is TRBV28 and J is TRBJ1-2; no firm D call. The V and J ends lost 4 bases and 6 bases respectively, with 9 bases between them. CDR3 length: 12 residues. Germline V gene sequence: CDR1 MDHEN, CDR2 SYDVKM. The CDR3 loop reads CASSSTDDGYTF. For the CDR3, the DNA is TGTGCCAGCAGTTCCACAGATGATGGCTACACCTTC.

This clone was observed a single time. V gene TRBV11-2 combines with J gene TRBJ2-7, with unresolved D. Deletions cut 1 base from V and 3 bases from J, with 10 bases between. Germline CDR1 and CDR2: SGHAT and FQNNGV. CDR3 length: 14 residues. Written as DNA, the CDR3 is TGTGCCAGCAGCTTAGGGTCCAGAGACTACGAGCAGTACTTC. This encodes CASSLGSRDYEQYF.

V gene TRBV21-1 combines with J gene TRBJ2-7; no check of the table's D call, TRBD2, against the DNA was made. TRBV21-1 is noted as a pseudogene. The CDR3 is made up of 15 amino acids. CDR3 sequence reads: CASSLGLAENYEQYF. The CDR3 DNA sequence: TGTGCCAGCAGTTTGGGACTAGCGGAAAACTACGAGCAGTACTTC.

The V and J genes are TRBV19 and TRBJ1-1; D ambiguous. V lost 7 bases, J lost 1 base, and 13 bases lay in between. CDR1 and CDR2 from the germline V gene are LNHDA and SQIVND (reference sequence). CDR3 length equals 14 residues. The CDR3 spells CASIVSWKNTEAFF. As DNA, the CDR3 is TGTGCCAGTATTGTTTCATGGAAGAACACTGAAGCTTTCTTT.

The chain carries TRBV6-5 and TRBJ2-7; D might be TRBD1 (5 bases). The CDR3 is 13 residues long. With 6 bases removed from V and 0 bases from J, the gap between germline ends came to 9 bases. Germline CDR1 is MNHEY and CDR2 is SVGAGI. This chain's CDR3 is CASSLQVSYEQYF. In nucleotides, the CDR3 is TGTGCCAGCAGCTTACAGGTCTCCTACGAGCAGTACTTC.

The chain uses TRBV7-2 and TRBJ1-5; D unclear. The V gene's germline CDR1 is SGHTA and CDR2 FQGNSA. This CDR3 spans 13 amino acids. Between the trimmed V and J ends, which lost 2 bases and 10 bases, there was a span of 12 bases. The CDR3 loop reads CASSLLESGPQHF. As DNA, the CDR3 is TGTGCCAGCAGCTTATTGGAGTCAGGACCCCAGCATTTT. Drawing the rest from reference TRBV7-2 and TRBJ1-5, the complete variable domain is GAGVSQSPSNKVTEKGKDVELRCDPISGHTALYWYRQSLGQGLEFLIYFQGNSAPDKSGLPSDRFSAERTGGSVSTLTIQRTQQEDSAVYLCASSLLESGPQHFGDGTRLSIL.

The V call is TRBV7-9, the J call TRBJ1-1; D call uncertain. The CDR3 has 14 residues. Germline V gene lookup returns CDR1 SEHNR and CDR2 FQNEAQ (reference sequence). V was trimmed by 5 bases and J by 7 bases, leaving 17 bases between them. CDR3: CASSPLQRWIEAFF. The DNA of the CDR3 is TGTGCCAGCAGCCCACTTCAGCGGTGGATTGAAGCTTTCTTT.

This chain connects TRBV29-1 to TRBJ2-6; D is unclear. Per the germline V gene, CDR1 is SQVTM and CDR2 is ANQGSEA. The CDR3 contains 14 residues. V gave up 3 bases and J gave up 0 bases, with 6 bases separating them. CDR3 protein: CSVDDLSGANVLTF. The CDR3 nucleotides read TGCAGCGTTGACGACCTCTCTGGGGCCAACGTCCTGACTTTC.

CDR3 sequence: CATSSTTGVGDTQYF. CDR3 in DNA: TGTGCCACCAGTTCGACGACAGGGGTCGGGGATACGCAGTATTTT. V usage is TRBV24-1 and J usage is TRBJ2-3; 8 nucleotides agree with TRBD1. This CDR3 spans 15 amino acids. Germline V gene sequence: CDR1 KGHDR, CDR2 SFDVKD. J lost 6 bases, V lost 6 bases, and 10 bases had no gene match.

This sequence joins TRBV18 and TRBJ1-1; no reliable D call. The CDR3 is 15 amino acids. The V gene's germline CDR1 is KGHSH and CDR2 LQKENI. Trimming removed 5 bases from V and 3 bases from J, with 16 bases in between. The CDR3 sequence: CASSTPGSVDTEAFF. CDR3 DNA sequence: TGTGCCAGCTCAACCCCCGGTTCCGTGGACACTGAAGCTTTCTTT.

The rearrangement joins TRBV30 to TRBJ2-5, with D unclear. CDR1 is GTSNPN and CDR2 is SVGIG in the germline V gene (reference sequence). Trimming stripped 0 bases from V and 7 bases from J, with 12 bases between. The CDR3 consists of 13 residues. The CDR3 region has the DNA TGTGCCTGGAGTGTAGGGTCTAGACGGACCCAGTACTTC. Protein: CAWSVGSRRTQYF.

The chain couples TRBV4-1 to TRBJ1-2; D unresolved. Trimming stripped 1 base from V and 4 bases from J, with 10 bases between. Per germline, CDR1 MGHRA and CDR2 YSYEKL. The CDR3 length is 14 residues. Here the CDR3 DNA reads TGCGCCAGCAGCCAAGCTAGTGTTGCCTATGGCTACACCTTC. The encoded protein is CASSQASVAYGYTF.

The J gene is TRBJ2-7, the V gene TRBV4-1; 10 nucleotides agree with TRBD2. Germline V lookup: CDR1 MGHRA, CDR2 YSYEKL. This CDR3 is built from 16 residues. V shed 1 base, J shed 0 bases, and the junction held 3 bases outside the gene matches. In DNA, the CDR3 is TGCGCCAGCAGCCAAGGACTAGCGGGTCTCTCCTACGAGCAGTACTTC. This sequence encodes CASSQGLAGLSYEQYF.

The CDR3 DNA reads as TGTGCCAGCAGCTCCTATCGGGGCGCTTTAGGGTATGGCTACACCTTC. Translating gives CASSSYRGALGYGYTF. V and J are TRBV5-8 and TRBJ1-2, with D perhaps TRBD1 (5 bases). The germline CDR1 and CDR2 sequences are SGHTS and YDEGEE. The CDR3 is made up of 16 amino acids. The ends were cut back, 3 bases at V and 5 bases at J, with 20 bases in the middle.

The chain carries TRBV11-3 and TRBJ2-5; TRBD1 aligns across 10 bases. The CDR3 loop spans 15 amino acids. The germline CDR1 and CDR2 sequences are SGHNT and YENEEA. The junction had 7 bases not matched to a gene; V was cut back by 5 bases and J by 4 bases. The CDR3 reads CASSLGGQGSETQYF. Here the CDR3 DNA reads TGTGCCAGCAGCCTAGGGGGACAGGGGTCAGAGACCCAGTACTTC.

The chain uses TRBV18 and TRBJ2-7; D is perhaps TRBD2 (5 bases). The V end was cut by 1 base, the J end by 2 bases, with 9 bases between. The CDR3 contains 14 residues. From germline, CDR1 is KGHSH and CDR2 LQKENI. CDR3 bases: TGTGCCAGCTCACCACTAGGGAGAGCCTACGAGCAGTACTTC. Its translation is CASSPLGRAYEQYF.

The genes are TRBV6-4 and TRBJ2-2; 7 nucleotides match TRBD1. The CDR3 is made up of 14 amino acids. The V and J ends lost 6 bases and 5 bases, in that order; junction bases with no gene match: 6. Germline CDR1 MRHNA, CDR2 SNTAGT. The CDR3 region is CASRAQQGTGELFF. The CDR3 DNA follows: TGTGCCAGCAGAGCCCAACAGGGGACCGGGGAGCTGTTTTTT.

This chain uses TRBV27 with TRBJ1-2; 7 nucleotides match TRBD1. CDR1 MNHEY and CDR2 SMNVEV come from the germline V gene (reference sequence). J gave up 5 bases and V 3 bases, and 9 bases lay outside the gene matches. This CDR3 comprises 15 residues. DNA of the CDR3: TGTGCCAGCAGTTTCGGGCAGGGGGTACAGTATGGCTACACCTTC. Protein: CASSFGQGVQYGYTF.

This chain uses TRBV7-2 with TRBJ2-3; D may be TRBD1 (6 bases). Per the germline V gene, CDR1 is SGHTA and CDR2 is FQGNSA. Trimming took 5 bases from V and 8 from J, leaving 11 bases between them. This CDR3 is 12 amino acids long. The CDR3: CASSLDRTTQYF. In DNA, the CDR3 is TGTGCCAGCAGCCTGGACAGAACTACGCAGTATTTT.

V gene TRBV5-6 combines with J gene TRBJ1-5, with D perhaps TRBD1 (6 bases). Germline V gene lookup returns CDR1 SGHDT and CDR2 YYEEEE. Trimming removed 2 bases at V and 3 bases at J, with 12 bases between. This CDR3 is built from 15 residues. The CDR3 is CASSLGGTNNQPQHF. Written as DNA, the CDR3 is TGTGCCAGCAGCTTAGGGGGGACAAACAATCAGCCCCAGCATTTT.

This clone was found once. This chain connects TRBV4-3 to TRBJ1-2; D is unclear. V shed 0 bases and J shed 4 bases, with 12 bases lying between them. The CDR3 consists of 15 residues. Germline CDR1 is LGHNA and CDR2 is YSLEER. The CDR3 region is CASSQDIGRGYGYTF. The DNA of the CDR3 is TGCGCCAGCAGCCAAGATATAGGCAGAGGCTATGGCTACACCTTC.

In DNA form, the CDR3 reads TGTGCCAGCAGCGGTAGCGTGGTGAATGAGCAGTTCTTC. The encoded protein is CASSGSVVNEQFF. The chain is built from TRBV9 and TRBJ2-1; D possibly corresponds to TRBD2 (5 bases). V was trimmed by 3 bases and J by 7 bases, leaving 11 bases between them. CDR1 is SGDLS and CDR2 is YYNGEE in the germline V gene. This CDR3 has 13 residues. The complete variable domain, with remaining parts taken from reference TRBV9 and TRBJ2-1, reads DSGVTQTPKHLITATGQRVTLRCSPRSGDLSVYWYQQSLDQGLQFLIQYYNGEERAKGNILERFSAQQFPDLHSELNLSSLELGDSALYFCASSGSVVNEQFFGPGTRLTVL.

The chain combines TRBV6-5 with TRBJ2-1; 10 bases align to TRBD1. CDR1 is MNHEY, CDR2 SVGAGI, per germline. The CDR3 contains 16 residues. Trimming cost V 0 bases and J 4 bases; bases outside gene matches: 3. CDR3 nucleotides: TGTGCCAGCAGTTACTCCGGGACAGGGGAATACAATGAGCAGTTCTTC. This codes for CASSYSGTGEYNEQFF.

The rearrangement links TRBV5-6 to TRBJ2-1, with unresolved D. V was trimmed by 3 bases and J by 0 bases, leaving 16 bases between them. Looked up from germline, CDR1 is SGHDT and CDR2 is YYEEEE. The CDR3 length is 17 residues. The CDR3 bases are TGTGCCAGCAGCTATCGTGATGACGACCGCTCCTACAATGAGCAGTTCTTC. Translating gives CASSYRDDDRSYNEQFF.

The CDR3 DNA follows: TGCGCCAGCAGCTTGAGACAGGGGAACACTGAAGCTTTCTTT. Its protein product is CASSLRQGNTEAFF. The V gene is TRBV5-1, the J gene TRBJ1-1, with 7 bases aligning to TRBD1. The CDR3 is 14 residues long. With V trimmed by 1 base and J by 1 base, 1 base remained unmatched. Germline values: CDR1 SGHRS, CDR2 YFSETQ.